This T cell receptor (beta chain) stems from a study of cytotoxic CD8 clonotypes in ibrutinib-treated CLL. About the study: Among patients, roughly 25 responded partially and 2 completely; about 14 then stayed remitted and some twelve progressed after median about six years.

The length of the CDR3 is 14 residues. After removal of 0 bases from V and 12 bases from J, the junction contained 8 bases not matched to a gene. Per germline, CDR1 SGDLS and CDR2 YYNGEE. Notes on the study in general: Elevated clonality accompanied ibrutinib response, with a return toward baseline values at progression.

TCRdb's copy holds only in-frame clones and misses some; the assay was immunoSEQ multiplex PCR. The sample carries over 30,000 clones, around 67% recorded once. In this sample, this clone turned up a few times. Its specificity is unknown. Sequenced here: PBMCs, sampled at disease progression, from a patient treated with ibrutinib. This clonotype was obtained from a human donor with chronic lymphocytic leukemia. The rearrangement uses TRBV9 and TRBJ2-1; TRBD2 aligns across 8 bases. CDR3 in DNA: TGTGCCAGCAGCGTAGACCTAGCGGGTGGCGTGCAGTTCTTC. Translated, it gives CASSVDLAGGVQFF. The full variable domain, its missing parts supplied by reference TRBV9 and TRBJ2-1, is DSGVTQTPKHLITATGQRVTLRCSPRSGDLSVYWYQQSLDQGLQFLIQYYNGEERAKGNILERFSAQQFPDLHSELNLSSLELGDSALYFCASSVDLAGGVQFFGPGTRLTVL.